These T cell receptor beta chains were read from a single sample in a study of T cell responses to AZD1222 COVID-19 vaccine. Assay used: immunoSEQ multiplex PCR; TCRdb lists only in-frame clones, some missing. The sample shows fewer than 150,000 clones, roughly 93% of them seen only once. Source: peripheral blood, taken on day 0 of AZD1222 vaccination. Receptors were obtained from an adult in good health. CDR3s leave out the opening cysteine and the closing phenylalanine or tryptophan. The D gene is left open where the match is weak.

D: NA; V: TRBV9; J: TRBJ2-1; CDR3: ASKREDPYNEQF
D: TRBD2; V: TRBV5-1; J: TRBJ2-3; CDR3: ASSSGLVPRTDTQY
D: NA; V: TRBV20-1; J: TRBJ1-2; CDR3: SASPRYFLVGNYGYT
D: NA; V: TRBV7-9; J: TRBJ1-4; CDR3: ASSLGWADREKLF
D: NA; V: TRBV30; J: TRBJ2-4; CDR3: AWSFPGANIQY
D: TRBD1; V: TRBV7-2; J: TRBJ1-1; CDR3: ASSIRTGGTEAF
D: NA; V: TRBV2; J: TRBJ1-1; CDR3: ASRQGGAPGFEAF
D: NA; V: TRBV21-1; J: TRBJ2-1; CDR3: ASSKVTRIYNEQF
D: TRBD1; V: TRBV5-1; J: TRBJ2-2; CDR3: ASSLGGTETYANTGELF
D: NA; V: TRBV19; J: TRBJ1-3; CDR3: ASSKYAGTGGNTIY
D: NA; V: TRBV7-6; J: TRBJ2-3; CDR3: ASSLASTSTDTQY
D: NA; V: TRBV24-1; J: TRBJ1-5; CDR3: ATTWSRGYSNQPQH
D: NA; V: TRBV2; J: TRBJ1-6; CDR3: ASSEVLGTYNSPLH
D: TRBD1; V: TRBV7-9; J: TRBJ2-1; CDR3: ASSFGQGVDNEQF
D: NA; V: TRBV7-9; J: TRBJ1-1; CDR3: ASSSRPEAF
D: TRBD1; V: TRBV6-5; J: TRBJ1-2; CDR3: ASSTTFDRADGYT
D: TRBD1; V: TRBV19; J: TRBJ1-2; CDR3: ASSMTRRQGARGYT
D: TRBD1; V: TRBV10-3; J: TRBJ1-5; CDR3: AISGGQGMGNQPQH
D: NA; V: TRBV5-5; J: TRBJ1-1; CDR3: ASSLGSVGDGTEAF
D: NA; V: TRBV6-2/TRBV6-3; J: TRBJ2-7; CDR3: ASSYEQASSYEQY
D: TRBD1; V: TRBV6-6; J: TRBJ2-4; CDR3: ASSSTGVAKNIQY
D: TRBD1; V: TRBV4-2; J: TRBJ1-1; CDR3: ASSQDRGQGAF
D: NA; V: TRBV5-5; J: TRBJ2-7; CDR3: ASSLARGNPDY
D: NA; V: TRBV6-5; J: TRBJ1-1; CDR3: ASSYHRGEAF
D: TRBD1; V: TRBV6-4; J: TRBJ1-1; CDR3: ASSPQGGDAEAF
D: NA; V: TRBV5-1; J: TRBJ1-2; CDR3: ASSSPGSKLTGGYT
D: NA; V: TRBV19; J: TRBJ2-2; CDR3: ASSFRGPTGTGELF
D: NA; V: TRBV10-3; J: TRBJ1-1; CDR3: AIRGDLNTEAF
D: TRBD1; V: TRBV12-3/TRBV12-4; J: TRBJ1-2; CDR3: ASSLRDSYGYT
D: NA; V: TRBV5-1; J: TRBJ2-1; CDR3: ASRWGFGYNEQF
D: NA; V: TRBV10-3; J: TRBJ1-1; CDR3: AISRQPNTEAF
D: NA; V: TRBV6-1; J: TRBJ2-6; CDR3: ASSEEGSGANVLT
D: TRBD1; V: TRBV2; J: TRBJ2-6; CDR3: ASRDSGGAPTGANVLT
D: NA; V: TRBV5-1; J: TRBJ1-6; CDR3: ASSPRTEGNSPLH
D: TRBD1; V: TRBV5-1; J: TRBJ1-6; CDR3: ASSLGGTGGSPLH
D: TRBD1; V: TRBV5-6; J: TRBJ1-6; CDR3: ASSLAGQGASPLH
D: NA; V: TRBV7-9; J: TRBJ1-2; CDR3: ASSSSDSPRGYT
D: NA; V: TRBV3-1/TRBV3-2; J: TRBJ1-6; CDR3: ASSSFWGENSPLH
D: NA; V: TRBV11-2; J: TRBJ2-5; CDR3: ASSPTSIQETQY
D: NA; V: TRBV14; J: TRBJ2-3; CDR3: ASSQHRESITDTQY